The clone carrying this T cell receptor beta chain has only one observation. Its antigen is undetermined. These data are taken from a study of OX40 agonist ivuxolimab in advanced cancers. Study-level information: Those enrolled were 82.7% male, with a mean age of 60 years and ages from roughly 20 to 85. Findings and caveats of the study: In general, CD8+ T cells held more expanded clones than CD4+ did, on average.

The CDR3 totals 12 residues. Looked up from germline, CDR1 is SGHNT and CDR2 is YYREEE (reference sequence). The V gene lost 4 bases and the J gene lost 3 bases, with 6 bases spanning the gap. Method: immunoSEQ multiplex PCR; TCRdb's copy keeps in-frame clones and lacks some. The sample contains roughly 38,000 clones, roughly 69% of which appear only once. Blood samples were obtained at baseline, cycle 4 day 1, and cycle 7 day 1. Sequences were derived from CD4+ or CD8+ T cells sorted from blood, sampled in a trial of the OX40 agonist ivuxolimab. The receptor was derived from an adult with an advanced solid tumor such as melanoma, head and neck, liver or kidney cancer. The chain employs TRBV5-4 and TRBJ2-3, with D hard to call. Written as DNA, the CDR3 is TGTGCCAGCAGCGATGCAACAGATACGCAGTATTTT. It codes for CASSDATDTQYF.